This T cell receptor (beta chain) was recorded in a study of regulatory T cells in long-lasting Graves disease. CDR1 and CDR2 (germline): DFQATT, SNEGSKA (reference sequence). This CDR3 contains 16 residues. V lost 5 bases to trimming and J lost 4 bases; unmatched junction nucleotides: 11. Time point in this sample: newly diagnosed GD, antithyroid drugs for less than 3 months. RNA from PBMCs was the source of the TCR library. iRepertoire HTBI primers and Arm-PCR of CDR3 regions built TCR beta libraries. TCRdb recomputed calls from the multiplex PCR reads with MiXCR, one row per CDR3 protein. The data show 400,000 to 650,000 distinct CDR3 sequences, about 16% seen once. The same specimen was also included in a second study, on T cells in Graves' hyperthyroidism and ophthalmopathy. As that report states: A lack of ophthalmopathy progression within 18 months defined stable Graves' hyperthyroidism. The study enrolled patients aged 18 to 65 with newly diagnosed hyperthyroidism of under 2 months' duration.

The sequenced sample was peripheral blood mononuclear cells (PBMCs), obtained at new diagnosis, from a patient treated with antithyroid drugs. The sequence came from a woman aged 40 to 65 with Graves disease. The rearrangement uses TRBV20-1 and TRBJ2-1, with 10 bases aligning to TRBD1. Here the CDR3 DNA reads TGCAGTGCTGTTCCGGGACAGGGGAATTTTTACAATGAGCAGTTCTTC. Protein: CSAVPGQGNFYNEQFF.